The source of this T cell receptor (beta chain) is a study of T cells in Graves' hyperthyroidism and ophthalmopathy. From germline, CDR1 is MDHEN and CDR2 SYDVKM. The CDR3 covers 16 residues. With 6 bases removed from V and 6 bases from J, the gap between germline ends came to 20 bases. In this sample, this clonotype turned up many times. TCR beta CDR3 region amplification was performed from RNA transcripts. First-round RT-PCR targeting the TCR CDR3 was performed with the HTBI primer set. Via MiXCR, TCRdb re-called the multiplex PCR reads, giving one row per CDR3 protein. This sample has around 400,000 distinct CDR3 sequences, with roughly 15% found just once.

Source material: blood. The rearrangement uses TRBV28 and TRBJ2-2; D is possibly TRBD2 (6 bases). This sequence was found in a woman aged 60-70 years with Graves' ophthalmopathy. The CDR3 DNA is TGTGCCAGCAGCGATCGGTCTAGCAGGAGGGCCGGGGAGCTGTTTTTT. Translated: CASSDRSSRRAGELFF.